Listed below are T cell receptor beta chains from one sample, sequenced in a study of T cell changes during pregnancy in multiple sclerosis. The table came from immunoSEQ multiplex PCR; TCRdb's copy has only in-frame clones and leaves some out. The sample lists 100,000 or so clones, 90% to 95% occurring once. The specimen was peripheral blood, collected after pregnancy. The receptors originated from a female donor with multiple sclerosis, enrolled in a pregnancy study. CDR3s include the opening cysteine and the closing phenylalanine or tryptophan. Each record gives: D gene, V gene, clone size, J gene, CDR3 protein, CDR3 DNA. A D gene is named only where the DNA matches it firmly. Part of the rows lack a size; the others show once, few, many or a class for expanded clones.

TRBD2,TRBV10-1,NA,TRBJ2-5,CASPRLAGDLGETQYF,TGCGCCAGCCCCCGACTAGCGGGAGATTTGGGAGAGACCCAGTACTTC
TRBD2,TRBV19,NA,TRBJ2-7,CASSTRTSGNYEQYF,TGTGCCAGTAGTACCCGGACTAGCGGGAACTACGAGCAGTACTTC
NA,TRBV4-1,NA,TRBJ2-7,CASSQAFAVFEQYF,TGCGCCAGCAGCCAGGCGTTCGCGGTTTTCGAGCAGTACTTC
TRBD2,TRBV5-1,NA,TRBJ2-7,CASSPSGLAGGPYEQYF,TGCGCCAGCAGCCCAAGTGGACTAGCGGGAGGGCCCTACGAGCAGTACTTC
TRBD1,TRBV5-6,NA,TRBJ1-1,CASSQTGMNTEAFF,TGTGCCAGCAGTCAGACAGGGATGAACACTGAAGCTTTCTTT
NA,TRBV7-9,NA,TRBJ1-1,CASSLEARVNTEAFF,TGTGCCAGCAGCTTGGAAGCCAGGGTGAACACTGAAGCTTTCTTT
TRBD2,TRBV30,once,TRBJ2-7,CAWTRGGYEQYF,TGTGCCTGGACGCGGGGGGGTTACGAGCAGTACTTC
NA,TRBV6-5,once,TRBJ2-7,CASSWEGGDEQYF,TGTGCCAGCAGTTGGGAGGGGGGCGACGAGCAGTACTTC
NA,TRBV9,NA,TRBJ2-2,CASSVELGELFF,TGTGCCAGCAGCGTAGAGCTCGGGGAGCTGTTTTTT
TRBD2,TRBV7-8,NA,TRBJ2-7,CASSLGGLAKRMSPYEQYF,TGTGCCAGCAGCTTAGGGGGACTAGCGAAGCGTATGTCCCCTTACGAGCAGTACTTC
NA,TRBV21-1,NA,TRBJ2-2,CASSRDRADTGELFF,TGTGCCAGCAGCCGAGACAGGGCGGACACCGGGGAGCTGTTTTTT
NA,TRBV15,few,TRBJ2-1,CATSRDWSNSYNEQFF,TGTGCCACCAGCAGAGATTGGAGCAACTCCTACAATGAGCAGTTCTTC
TRBD2,TRBV7-8,NA,TRBJ2-7,CASSLLGTSGTYYEQYF,TGTGCCAGCAGCTTATTGGGGACTAGCGGGACCTACTACGAGCAGTACTTC
NA,TRBV19,NA,TRBJ2-7,CASSSGLGQYF,TGTGCCAGTAGTTCAGGACTTGGGCAGTACTTC
NA,TRBV19,few,TRBJ1-1,CASKPPAIRGAFF,TGTGCCAGTAAGCCGCCGGCTATTAGAGGAGCTTTCTTT
NA,TRBV19,NA,TRBJ1-2,CASTPDTGRYTF,TGTGCCAGTACCCCGGATACAGGGCGCTACACCTTC
NA,TRBV5-1,NA,TRBJ2-7,CASSLRAGQPYEQYF,TGCGCCAGCAGCTTGCGGGCAGGGCAGCCCTACGAGCAGTACTTC
TRBD1,TRBV19,NA,TRBJ2-3,CASSKRQGRNTQYF,TGTGCCAGTAGTAAAAGACAGGGAAGGAATACGCAGTATTTT
TRBD1,TRBV7-9,NA,TRBJ1-1,CASSLDRGVEAFF,TGTGCCAGCAGCCTCGACAGGGGTGTTGAAGCTTTCTTT
TRBD1,TRBV7-2,NA,TRBJ1-5,CASSLDRGGNQPQHF,TGTGCCAGCAGCTTAGACAGGGGCGGCAATCAGCCCCAGCATTTT
NA,TRBV15,NA,TRBJ1-3,CATSRDPGGGNTIYF,TGTGCCACCAGCAGAGACCCGGGTGGAGGAAACACCATATATTTT
TRBD1,TRBV7-2,NA,TRBJ1-1,CASSGGRLNTEAFF,TGTGCCAGTTCAGGGGGAAGGCTGAACACTGAAGCTTTCTTT
TRBD1,TRBV4-1,NA,TRBJ2-7,CASSHPGQRNNEQYF,TGCGCCAGCAGCCACCCGGGACAGAGAAATAACGAGCAGTACTTC
NA,TRBV10-2,few,TRBJ1-1,CASSDRGVTEAFF,TGCGCCAGCAGTGACCGCGGGGTCACTGAAGCTTTCTTT
NA,TRBV6-1,NA,TRBJ2-7,CASRGQYEQYF,TGTGCCAGCAGGGGGCAGTACGAGCAGTACTTC
TRBD1,TRBV27,NA,TRBJ2-2,CASRDRARTGELFF,TGTGCCAGCAGAGACAGGGCCCGGACCGGGGAGCTGTTTTTT
TRBD2,TRBV19,NA,TRBJ2-3,CASSIPLGLAGTDTQYF,TGTGCCAGTAGTATACCCCTCGGACTAGCGGGCACAGATACGCAGTATTTT
NA,TRBV21-1,NA,TRBJ2-4,CASSKSWALAKNIQYF,TGTGCCAGCAGCAAATCGTGGGCACTAGCCAAAAACATTCAGTACTTC
TRBD1,TRBV6-5,NA,TRBJ1-2,CASSYSWGTGLYGYTF,TGTGCCAGCAGTTACTCTTGGGGGACAGGGTTATATGGCTACACCTTC
NA,TRBV19,NA,TRBJ2-1,CASSTSGTEQFF,TGTGCCAGTAGTACCTCCGGGACAGAGCAGTTCTTC
NA,TRBV13,NA,TRBJ1-2,CASSFWGRGPYGYTF,TGTGCCAGCAGCTTTTGGGGCAGGGGACCCTATGGCTACACCTTC
TRBD1,TRBV11-2,NA,TRBJ2-7,CASSLVRTGLPYEQYF,TGTGCCAGCAGCTTAGTCCGGACAGGGCTCCCCTACGAGCAGTACTTC
NA,TRBV27,NA,TRBJ1-2,CASSLSGAYYGYTF,TGTGCCAGCAGTTTATCTGGGGCATACTATGGCTACACCTTC
TRBD2,TRBV29-1,NA,TRBJ2-7,CSVGTSGPYEQYF,TGCAGCGTAGGGACTAGCGGGCCCTACGAGCAGTACTTC
NA,TRBV6-1,NA,TRBJ1-1,CASHVGQNTEAFF,TGTGCCAGCCACGTGGGGCAGAACACTGAAGCTTTCTTT
TRBD1,TRBV19,NA,TRBJ1-2,CASSIRGTAVNYGYTF,TGTGCCAGTAGTATCCGGGGGACAGCCGTTAACTATGGCTACACCTTC
TRBD1,TRBV19,NA,TRBJ2-3,CASSLDRVATDTQYF,TGTGCCAGTAGCCTCGACAGGGTTGCTACAGATACGCAGTATTTT
TRBD2,TRBV11-2,NA,TRBJ2-1,CASSLLLAGEQFF,TGTGCCAGCAGCCTTCTACTAGCGGGGGAGCAGTTCTTC
TRBD1,TRBV4-1,NA,TRBJ2-7,CASSQGDRGRRSYEQYF,TGCGCCAGCAGCCAAGGGGACAGGGGAAGGCGCTCCTACGAGCAGTACTTC
NA,TRBV29-1,NA,TRBJ1-1,CSVESGLNTEAFF,TGCAGCGTTGAAAGTGGCCTGAACACTGAAGCTTTCTTT
NA,TRBV19,once,TRBJ1-3,CASSSYRDSGNTIYF,TGTGCCAGTAGTAGCTACAGGGACTCTGGAAACACCATATATTTT
NA,TRBV29-1,few,TRBJ2-1,CSVAPGNDEQFF,TGCAGCGTTGCCCCCGGGAACGATGAGCAGTTCTTC
TRBD2,TRBV6-1,NA,TRBJ2-7,CASSGATSGKGYEQYF,TGTGCCAGCAGTGGCGCGACTAGCGGGAAAGGTTACGAGCAGTACTTC
TRBD1,TRBV13,NA,TRBJ1-4,CASSPGQGATTNEKLFF,TGTGCCAGCAGCCCGGGACAGGGGGCGACAACTAATGAAAAACTGTTTTTT
TRBD1,TRBV25-1,once,TRBJ1-2,CASIPWGTGFNYGYTF,TGTGCCAGCATTCCGTGGGGGACAGGGTTCAACTATGGCTACACCTTC
TRBD2,TRBV5-1,NA,TRBJ2-1,CASSWTSGSTNEQFF,TGCGCCAGCAGTTGGACTAGCGGGAGTACAAATGAGCAGTTCTTC
TRBD1,TRBV30,NA,TRBJ1-2,CAWSLTGGAAWYGYTF,TGTGCCTGGAGTTTAACAGGGGGCGCAGCTTGGTATGGCTACACCTTC
TRBD1,TRBV5-5,NA,TRBJ2-5,CASSFWDRVETQYF,TGTGCCAGCAGCTTCTGGGACAGGGTAGAGACCCAGTACTTC
TRBD2,TRBV6-6,NA,TRBJ2-1,CASSLTSGYNEQFF,TGTGCCAGCAGTTTGACTAGCGGATACAATGAGCAGTTCTTC
TRBD1,TRBV4-1,NA,TRBJ2-4,CASSQQGQGLAKNIQYF,TGCGCCAGCAGCCAGCAGGGACAGGGCCTAGCCAAAAACATTCAGTACTTC
TRBD1,TRBV11-2,NA,TRBJ2-1,CASSPGTGRVGEQFF,TGTGCCAGCAGCCCGGGGACAGGGAGAGTCGGTGAGCAGTTCTTC
NA,TRBV5-5,NA,TRBJ1-5,CASSGAGTEINQPQHF,TGTGCCAGCAGTGGGGCGGGGACGGAGATCAATCAGCCCCAGCATTTT
TRBD1,TRBV10-3,NA,TRBJ1-2,CAIRGGQGEGYTF,TGTGCCATCAGGGGGGGACAGGGTGAAGGCTACACCTTC
NA,TRBV7-9,NA,TRBJ2-2,CASSPPTANTGELFF,TGTGCCAGCAGCCCGCCCACAGCGAACACCGGGGAGCTGTTTTTT